This T cell receptor (beta chain) originates from a study of T cells in Graves' hyperthyroidism and ophthalmopathy (dated by TCRdb to about 2019). Looking at the study overall: Peripheral blood was collected at initial diagnosis, before any treatment. A discovery cohort of about a hundred patients, fewer than 50 with Graves' ophthalmopathy and over 55 with stable Graves' hyperthyroidism, was used to find distinguishing TCR V-J signatures. An independent validation cohort of 18 to 20 hyperthyroidism patients and about 16 patients who later progressed to ophthalmopathy tested prospective prediction of ophthalmopathy. The roughly 94 discovery patients were randomly split 7:3 into training and test sets. In addition, the study compared T-cell repertoires in thyroid tissue and in blood from about 6 Graves' hyperthyroidism patients. After blood sampling, hyperthyroidism patients were treated with methimazole at a starting dose of 30 mg daily, and ophthalmopathy patients were treated with high-dose intravenous methylprednisolone. The paper describes TCR Vbeta CDR3 sequencing of 135 peripheral blood samples, made up of under 50 ophthalmopathy patients, more than 70 hyperthyroidism patients and roughly 17 progressor patients. The paper's findings and limits, for the study overall: Most expanded thyroid clonotypes (frequency above 0.001) were also detected in blood, a finding suggesting that blood repertoires may reflect thyroid immune responses. No statistical method was used to set the sample size in advance, and investigators knew the group allocation. Ophthalmopathy was separated from stable hyperthyroidism by a 13 V-J signature model, with around 88% sensitivity and about 81% specificity obtained in cross-validation and 80%/75% obtained in testing. During validation, the model predicted progression to ophthalmopathy a median of approximately 7 months ahead of onset, with approximately 70% sensitivity and less than 85% specificity.

Amplification of TCR beta CDR3 regions was carried out from RNA transcripts. A first-round RT-PCR of the TCR CDR3 used the HTBI primer set with the Qiagen OneStep RT-PCR kit. Libraries were constructed in a second round of multiplex PCR, after which size selection and purification were carried out. The libraries were sequenced on an Illumina HiSeq2000 using paired-end 100 bp reads. The paper's processing steps were these. SOAPnuke was used to process the raw data, with reads discarded if the reads contained adapters or uncalled bases, had a mean Phred below 15, or lacked an exact constant-primer or identifier match. High-quality paired reads were merged using COPE v1.2.5, and each unique nucleotide sequence was defined as a clonotype. Clonotypes were aligned to IMGT TRBV, TRBD and TRBJ reference segments using MiTCR v1.1. Analysis was restricted to V-J combinations with a frequency above 0.0001, which covered roughly 99% of repertoires. The TCS score was defined as F50 (clonal expansion) divided by E x V (chaos), with BLOSUM62-based TCRdist calculated between CDR3 peptides within each V-J. Welch's t-statistics and random forest reduced around 550 V-J features to under 15, which were used in a naive Bayes classifier (R e1071). The raw public reads went through TCRdb reprocessing: fastp at Q25, MiXCR clone calling, in-frame beta chains kept. Every CDR3 protein is listed once, alongside the most common genes and DNA of its rows. TCRdb, rather than the study authors, made the V and J calls. This sample is represented by approximately 270,000 distinct CDR3 sequences; roughly 15% of them were singletons. The ten largest clones add up to 10% to 15% of the sample.

In this sample, this clonotype turned up a few times. Its antigen has not been determined. The input lacks base qualities; no much larger clone sits a single base away. From the germline V gene (reference sequence), CDR1 is LNHDA and CDR2 is SQIVND. CDR3 length: 14 amino acids, cysteine to phenylalanine. Just CDR3 DNA is preserved here, 42 bases in frame from base 1. V loses 6 bases of germline sequence and J loses 6 bases, and the interval between the two ends is 18 bases. The hyperthyroidism patients were between 18 and 65 years old and newly diagnosed, with a disease duration of less than 2 months. Patients with uncontrolled infections, other autoimmune diseases, pregnancy or lactation were excluded. Diagnoses were established on the basis of clinical symptoms, serum thyroxine and TRAb, thyroid ultrasound, and orbital computed tomography. Blood from progressor patients was drawn when they were first diagnosed with hyperthyroidism, before any ophthalmopathy symptoms appeared. PBMCs were separated from roughly 10 ml of fresh peripheral blood using Ficoll-Paque density gradient centrifugation. Progressor patients were first diagnosed with Graves' hyperthyroidism and then developed ophthalmopathy during follow-up. Trizol reagent was used to extract total RNA, and RNA quality was then checked on an Agilent 2100 Bioanalyzer.

The source is a woman in her forties with Graves' hyperthyroidism that later progressed to Graves' ophthalmopathy. What was sequenced was blood. The rearrangement combines TRBV19 with TRBJ2-7, with TRBD2 tentatively as D gene (6 bases match). The DNA is TGTGCCAGTAGCGCAGGGCCCCCCGGGAGCGAGCAGTACTTC. This sequence encodes CASSAGPPGSEQYF.